These 9 T cell receptor beta chains share one sample of origin, sequenced in a study of CD8+ T cells in alopecia areata. The treatment: oral pan-JAK inhibitor, 5-10 mg twice daily. It was cDNA, reverse transcribed from extracted RNA, that served as the sequencing template. Only in-frame clones appear in the TCRdb table, and some are missing; sequencing was by immunoSEQ multiplex PCR. Of about 190,000 clones listed, around 60% were seen once; the top ten hold roughly 0.7%. This sample comprised CD4+ T cells sorted from blood, obtained at week 4, from a patient treated with tofacitinib. Source of these receptors: a human donor with alopecia areata.

V gene TRBV29-1 combines with J gene TRBJ2-4; weak D call: TRBD1 (5 bases). Germline V gives CDR1 SQVTM, CDR2 ANQGSEA. V was pared by 4 bases and J by 0 bases, with 7 bases between. The CDR3 contains 13 residues. The CDR3 DNA reads TGCAGCGTTGTAGACAGAGCCAAAAACATTCAGTACTTC. Encoded protein: CSVVDRAKNIQYF.

The rearrangement links TRBV7-3 to TRBJ1-1, with 8 bases identical to TRBD1. This CDR3 has 14 amino acids. Trimming removed 3 bases from V and 7 bases from J; junction bases left unmatched: 7. CDR1 SGHTA and CDR2 FQGTGA come from the germline V gene. CDR3 loop: CASSLDRANREAFF. The CDR3 region has the DNA TGTGCCAGCAGCTTGGACAGGGCTAACCGTGAAGCTTTCTTT.

The rearrangement joins TRBV30 to TRBJ2-7; D possibly corresponds to TRBD1 (6 bases). The V and J ends lost 2 bases and 3 bases respectively, with 11 bases between them. There are 13 residues in the CDR3. Per germline, CDR1 GTSNPN and CDR2 SVGIG (reference sequence). DNA of the CDR3: TGTGCCTGGAGTAGGACAGCGAGCTACGAGCAGTACTTC. Residues: CAWSRTASYEQYF.

This clone was seen a few times. V usage is TRBV28 and J usage is TRBJ1-3; TRBD1 might be the D (6 bases). CDR1 is MDHEN, CDR2 SYDVKM, per germline. The ends were cut back, 10 bases at V and 0 bases at J, with 13 bases in the middle. The CDR3 covers 14 residues. Here the CDR3 reads CAITSGASGNTIYF. In DNA, the CDR3 is TGTGCCATCACATCGGGGGCCTCTGGAAACACCATATATTTT.

This clone occurred a few times. CDR3 coding DNA: TGTGCCAGCTCACAGGAGACAGGGGGAGAAGAGACCCAGTACTTC. This translates into CASSQETGGEETQYF. This chain connects TRBV18 to TRBJ2-5; TRBD1 matches at 9 bases. Germline loops: CDR1 KGHSH, CDR2 LQKENI. CDR3 length: 15 residues. Trimming cost V 4 bases and J 3 bases; bases outside gene matches: 6.

This chain uses TRBV5-6 with TRBJ2-7; the D is unclear. Germline CDR1 reads SGHDT; CDR2 reads YYEEEE. Trimming cost V 4 bases and J 5 bases, with 10 bases left between them. The length of the CDR3 is 12 residues. The CDR3 protein is CASSLDFNEQYF. CDR3 DNA: TGTGCCAGCAGCCTTGACTTTAACGAGCAGTACTTC.

The chain links TRBV29-1 to TRBJ1-5; the D is unclear. The CDR3 is 12 amino acids. CDR1 is SQVTM, CDR2 ANQGSEA, per germline. The V end lost 4 bases, the J end lost 5 bases, and 9 bases lay between the germline ends. The CDR3 loop is CSVVAGDQPQHF. CDR3 nucleotides: TGCAGCGTTGTAGCGGGAGATCAGCCCCAGCATTTT.

This chain connects TRBV7-7 to TRBJ2-6; D unclear. The CDR3 is made up of 17 amino acids. The germline V and J ends were trimmed by 6 bases and 1 base, with 16 bases remaining between them. Germline V lookup: CDR1 SSHAT, CDR2 FNYEAQ (reference sequence). The CDR3 reads CASSPDTLASGANVLTF. CDR3 nucleotide sequence: TGTGCCAGCAGTCCAGACACACTCGCATCTGGGGCCAACGTCCTGACTTTC. The whole variable domain, filled in from reference TRBV7-7 and TRBJ2-6, reads GAGVSQSPRYKVTKRGQDVTLRCDPISSHATLYWYQQALGQGPEFLTYFNYEAQPDKSGLPSDRFSAERPEGSISTLTIQRTEQRDSAMYRCASSPDTLASGANVLTFGAGSRLTVL.

The chain joins TRBV30 to TRBJ2-1, with D perhaps matching TRBD2 (6 bases). The germline V gene encodes CDR1 GTSNPN and CDR2 SVGIG (reference sequence). Trimming removed 4 bases at V and 10 bases at J, with 17 bases between. This CDR3 has 13 residues. The CDR3 region has the DNA TGTGCCTGGAACCTAATCGGGGGTCGGGAGCAGTTCTTC. Amino acid sequence: CAWNLIGGREQFF.